The entry below describes one T cell receptor beta chain. Antigen: not known. The data belong to a study of cytomegalovirus exposure and HLA in healthy donors. General study results and limits: HLA alleles showed associations with around 15,000 TCR beta sequences in a later analysis, at a 0.05 false discovery rate. A later analysis linked a missense variant in DCLRE1C to the trimming of TCR beta V and J genes. In presence/absence analyses, roughly uniform sequencing depth across donors was assumed.

Germline V CDR1 and CDR2: SGDLS, YYNGEE. The V end was cut by 4 bases, the J end by 0 bases, with 13 bases between. The CDR3 runs 16 residues. PCR involved 60 Vbeta and 13 Jbeta primers. Some clones are missing from TCRdb's copy, which holds only in-frame ones; the method was immunoSEQ multiplex PCR. The repertoire consists of 140,000 to 150,000 clones, with less than 85% occurring once and the leading ten covering roughly 2%. The sequence was collected from a woman aged 60 to 75 in good health and CMV-seropositive. J is TRBJ2-2 and V is TRBV9; no firm D call. The sample taken for sequencing was PBMCs. CDR3 DNA sequence: TGTGCCAGCAGCTCAAACCAGGCCCCGAACACCGGGGAGCTGTTTTTT. This codes for CASSSNQAPNTGELFF. The entire variable domain, with the rest obtained from reference TRBV9 and TRBJ2-2, is as follows: DSGVTQTPKHLITATGQRVTLRCSPRSGDLSVYWYQQSLDQGLQFLIQYYNGEERAKGNILERFSAQQFPDLHSELNLSSLELGDSALYFCASSSNQAPNTGELFFGEGSRLTVL.